At least ten counts were recorded for the clone carrying this T cell receptor (beta chain). Antigen unknown. Unique molecular identifier tags were affixed to discrete cDNA molecules. TCRdb itself ran the 5' RACE reads through MiXCR, one entry per CDR3 protein. The repertoire holds tens of thousands of distinct CDR3 sequences, with roughly 5.7% as singletons. This record comes from a study of early T cells in non-severe SARS-CoV-2 infection. Background on the study: The chains were unpaired, and the sequenced material was bulk RNA from unsorted whole blood. Overall study findings and caveats: Sequences matched to VDJdb favored anti-spike CD8 responses, while private and CD4 specificities were missed.

This sequence originates from an adult who was a healthcare worker with PCR-confirmed SARS-CoV-2 infection or an uninfected control (not recorded which). The sequenced material came from whole blood.

CDR3 nucleotide sequence: TGCAGTGCTAGGGCTCCGGGGACTGGAAACACCATATATTTT. Translation: CSARAPGTGNTIYF. The V and J genes are TRBV20-1 and TRBJ1-3; no firm D call. The CDR3 is made up of 14 amino acids. Germline V gene lookup returns CDR1 DFQATT and CDR2 SNEGSKA (reference sequence). V lost 3 bases and J 2 bases, leaving 11 bases between the germline ends.